There are many counts of the clone carrying this T cell receptor (beta chain). This sample is part of a study of T-cell reconstitution after alpha-beta-depleted transplantation in children. The TCRbeta library was prepared with unique molecular identifiers. Each CDR3 protein is one row after TCRdb ran MiXCR on the PCR reads. Of 250,000 to 350,000 distinct CDR3 sequences listed, 9.5% to 10% are singletons. The input for sequencing was PBMCs from the stem cell graft donor, taken from the stem cell graft. This TCR was sampled from a human donor who donated a stem cell graft to a child with SCID.

CDR3 DNA sequence: TGTGCCAGCAGCCAAGTCATGACTCAGGGGTCCTACGAGCAGTACTTC. Its protein is CASSQVMTQGSYEQYF. V usage is TRBV14 and J usage is TRBJ2-7; maybe TRBD1 (6 bases). The CDR3 extends over 16 amino acids. V lost 1 base and J lost 1, with 14 bases in between. In germline, CDR1 is SGHDN, CDR2 FVKESK.